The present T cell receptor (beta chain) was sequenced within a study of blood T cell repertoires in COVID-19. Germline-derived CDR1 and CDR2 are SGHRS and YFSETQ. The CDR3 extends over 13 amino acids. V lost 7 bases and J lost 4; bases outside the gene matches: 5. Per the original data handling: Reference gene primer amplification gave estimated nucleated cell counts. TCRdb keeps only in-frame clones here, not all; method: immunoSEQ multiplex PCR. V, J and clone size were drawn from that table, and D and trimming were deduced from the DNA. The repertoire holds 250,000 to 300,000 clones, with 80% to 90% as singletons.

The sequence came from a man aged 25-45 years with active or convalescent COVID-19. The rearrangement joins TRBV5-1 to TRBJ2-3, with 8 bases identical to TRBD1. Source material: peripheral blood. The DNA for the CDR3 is TGCGCCAGCGGACAGGGTTCTTCAGATACGCAGTATTTT. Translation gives CASGQGSSDTQYF. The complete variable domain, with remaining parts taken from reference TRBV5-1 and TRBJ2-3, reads KAGVTQTPRYLIKTRGQQVTLSCSPISGHRSVSWYQQTPGQGLQFLFEYFSETQRNKGNFPGRFSGRQFSNSRSEMNVSTLELGDSALYLCASGQGSSDTQYFGPGTRLTVL.